Below, 20 T cell receptor beta chains from the same sample are listed, as sequenced in a study of CD8+ T cells in alopecia areata. Extraction of RNA preceded its reverse transcription into cDNA, which served as the sequencing template. The data were produced by immunoSEQ multiplex PCR, yet TCRdb's version contains in-frame clones alone and is incomplete. The table lists 90,000 to 100,000 clones, 41% of them singletons. Sequencing was done on a sample of CD4+ T cells sorted from blood. These TCRs come from a human donor with alopecia areata.

This chain's CDR3 is CASSLFYITGDTQYF. The CDR3 DNA reads TGTGCCAGCAGTTTATTCTACATAACGGGAGATACGCAGTATTTT. This rearrangement joins TRBV28 to TRBJ2-3; D ambiguous. This CDR3 has 15 residues. The V end lost 1 base, the J end lost 5 bases, and 13 bases lay between the germline ends. Germline values: CDR1 MDHEN, CDR2 SYDVKM.

This chain links TRBV4-2 with TRBJ2-5, with unresolved D. The CDR3 is made up of 16 amino acids. Germline lookup yields CDR1 LGHNA and CDR2 YNFKEQ. Trimming stripped 1 base from V and 1 base from J, with 13 bases between. The CDR3 DNA sequence: TGTGCCAGCAGCCAAGGTGGTTCGAAGACCCAAGAGACCCAGTACTTC. This translates into CASSQGGSKTQETQYF.

V usage is TRBV30 and J usage is TRBJ1-5, with D unresolved. The CDR3 is 13 residues long. Deletions cut 3 bases from V and 6 bases from J, with 12 bases between. Germline CDR1 reads GTSNPN; CDR2 reads SVGIG (reference sequence). CDR3 amino acids: CAWSLNPSQPQHF. The CDR3 region has the DNA TGTGCCTGGAGCCTTAACCCTTCTCAGCCCCAGCATTTT. The full variable domain, in which reference TRBV30 and TRBJ1-5 provide the parts outside the CDR3, is SQTIHQWPATLVQPVGSPLSLECTVEGTSNPNLYWYRQAAGRGLQLLFYSVGIGQISSEVPQNLSASRPQDRQFILSSKKLLLSDSGFYLCAWSLNPSQPQHFGDGTRLSIL.

J is TRBJ2-1 and V is TRBV29-1; D unclear. Trimming cost V 4 bases and J 3 bases, with 13 bases left between them. The CDR3 sequence is 14 residues long. CDR1 and CDR2 from the germline V gene are SQVTM and ANQGSEA. CDR3 in DNA: TGCAGCGTTGCGGGTTTGCCTAGCTACAATGAGCAGTTCTTC. It is translated as CSVAGLPSYNEQFF.

The genes are TRBV6-6 and TRBJ2-5; D may be TRBD2 (5 bases). Per germline, CDR1 MNHNY and CDR2 SVGAGI (reference sequence). The V end lost 2 bases, the J end lost 5 bases, and 6 bases lay between the germline ends. The CDR3 loop spans 12 amino acids. CDR3 residues: CASSYGEETQYF. Here the CDR3 DNA reads TGTGCCAGCAGTTACGGGGAGGAGACCCAGTACTTC.

The CDR3 spells CAWSEKGLSNEKLFF. CDR3 coding DNA: TGTGCCTGGAGCGAAAAGGGTCTCTCTAATGAAAAACTGTTTTTT. The chain couples TRBV30 to TRBJ1-4; D remains unclear. This CDR3 has 15 residues. The germline V and J ends were trimmed by 3 bases and 3 bases, with 14 bases remaining between them. Germline assignment: CDR1 GTSNPN and CDR2 SVGIG (reference sequence).

This clone has just a few counts. V usage is TRBV4-3 and J usage is TRBJ2-7; TRBD1 might be the D (6 bases). The CDR3 has 15 residues. In germline, CDR1 is LGHNA, CDR2 YSLEER. V shed 3 bases and J shed 3 bases, with 15 bases lying between them. The chain's CDR3 is CASSHTLQGVYEQYF. In nucleotides, the CDR3 is TGCGCCAGCAGCCATACTTTACAGGGCGTCTACGAGCAGTACTTC.

The J gene is TRBJ2-1, the V gene TRBV18, with 8 bases lining up with TRBD1. The V gene's germline CDR1 is KGHSH and CDR2 LQKENI. The trim removed 2 bases at V and 3 bases at J, leaving 6 bases unmatched. The CDR3 sequence is 16 residues long. CDR3 nucleotide sequence: TGTGCCAGCTCACCAAGACAGGGGCGTAGCTACAATGAGCAGTTCTTC. Translated: CASSPRQGRSYNEQFF.

This rearrangement joins TRBV7-9 to TRBJ1-1, with D possibly being TRBD1 (6 bases). CDR3 length: 18 residues. The germline gives CDR1 SEHNR, CDR2 FQNEAQ (reference sequence). Trimming pared 5 bases from V and 1 base from J, leaving 23 bases between. CDR3 DNA sequence: TGTGCCAGCAGCACCAGGAGGGGGGGGAATTTACCGAACACTGAAGCTTTCTTT. It is translated as CASSTRRGGNLPNTEAFF.

This clone was seen more than once but under ten times. This sequence joins TRBV7-2 and TRBJ2-4; the match to TRBD1 covers 10 bases. This CDR3 is built from 16 residues. Germline loops: CDR1 SGHTA, CDR2 FQGNSA. The V segment lost 4 bases and the J segment 4 bases; nucleotides outside the gene matches: 7. CDR3 protein: CASSYLTGGGKNIQYF. CDR3 bases: TGTGCCAGCAGCTACCTGACAGGGGGCGGGAAAAACATTCAGTACTTC.

Only a few counts were recorded for this clone. As DNA, the CDR3 is TGCGCCAGCAGCTCTATGGACAGGCAAGTCACTGAAGCTTTCTTT. It yields the protein CASSSMDRQVTEAFF. The chain combines TRBV5-1 with TRBJ1-1, with TRBD1 matching over 7 bases. V lost 3 bases and J lost 4; bases outside the gene matches: 9. The germline gives CDR1 SGHRS, CDR2 YFSETQ. CDR3 length: 15 amino acids.

V usage is TRBV30 and J usage is TRBJ2-7; 10 bases fit TRBD1. The CDR3 sequence is 14 residues long. The V gene's germline CDR1 is GTSNPN and CDR2 SVGIG (reference sequence). V shed 5 bases and J 6 bases; nucleotides not matched to a gene: 10. The CDR3 nucleotides read TGTGCCTGGGAACGGGGACAGGGGAGGCGCGAGCAGTACTTC. This encodes CAWERGQGRREQYF.

The J gene is TRBJ2-3, the V gene TRBV6-5, with D perhaps TRBD1 or TRBD2 (5 bases each). V lost 2 bases, J lost 3 bases, and 15 bases lay in between. The CDR3 sequence is 16 residues long. Germline CDR1 reads MNHEY; CDR2 reads SVGAGI. CDR3 region: CASSYLGTKTTDTQYF. In nucleotides, the CDR3 is TGTGCCAGCAGTTACCTCGGGACCAAAACAACAGATACGCAGTATTTT.

The V gene is TRBV29-1, the J gene TRBJ2-3; the match to TRBD1 covers 9 bases. Trimming removed 2 bases from V and 4 bases from J; junction bases left unmatched: 4. The germline CDR1 and CDR2 sequences are SQVTM and ANQGSEA. The CDR3 has 14 amino acids. The CDR3 DNA reads as TGCAGCGTTGAAAGAGGACAGGGGTCAGATACGCAGTATTTT. This codes for CSVERGQGSDTQYF.

The V call is TRBV14, the J call TRBJ2-7; no clear D. The germline V gene has CDR1 SGHDN and CDR2 FVKESK. CDR3 length equals 14 residues. Trimming shortened V by 4 bases and J by 2 bases, and 12 bases separated the two germline ends. The CDR3 sequence: CASSPPRPPYEQYF. As DNA, the CDR3 is TGTGCCAGCAGCCCCCCCAGGCCCCCCTACGAGCAGTACTTC.

The chain has TRBV30 and TRBJ1-4, with a tentative D call TRBD1 (5 bases). V was cut by 5 bases and J by 8 bases, with 21 bases left in between. This CDR3 contains 15 residues. CDR1 is GTSNPN, CDR2 SVGIG, per germline (reference sequence). CDR3 sequence reads: CAWGWGGGRDEKLFF. The CDR3 region has the DNA TGTGCCTGGGGATGGGGAGGCGGCCGGGACGAAAAACTGTTTTTT.

This clone was found a few times. The rearrangement uses TRBV5-1 and TRBJ2-7, with D perhaps matching TRBD1 or TRBD2 (5 bases each). The CDR3 has 14 amino acids. With 1 base removed from V and 5 bases from J, the gap between germline ends came to 13 bases. Germline CDR1 reads SGHRS; CDR2 reads YFSETQ. This CDR3 is CASSLPGRGNEQYF. CDR3 nucleotides: TGCGCCAGCAGCTTGCCGGGACGAGGGAACGAGCAGTACTTC.

The chain has TRBV27 and TRBJ1-2, with D possibly matching TRBD1 (5 bases). This CDR3 has 14 amino acids. Trimming removed 3 bases at V and 4 bases at J, with 12 bases between. The V gene's germline CDR1 is MNHEY and CDR2 SMNVEV (reference sequence). Written as DNA, the CDR3 is TGTGCCAGCAGTTTGTCACGACAGAGCTATGGCTACACCTTC. Translating gives CASSLSRQSYGYTF.

V is TRBV19 and J is TRBJ1-5; TRBD1 agrees at 8 bases. CDR3 length equals 14 residues. Looked up from germline, CDR1 is LNHDA and CDR2 is SQIVND (reference sequence). V shed 5 bases and J 9 bases; nucleotides not matched to a gene: 9. CDR3 residues: CASSLTGGGRPQHF. The CDR3 DNA sequence: TGTGCCAGTAGTCTAACAGGGGGGGGAAGGCCCCAGCATTTT.

V is TRBV27 and J is TRBJ1-3; D not certain. Trimming took off 0 bases at V and 0 bases at J, with 12 bases between the two ends. The CDR3 sequence is 17 residues long. CDR1 is MNHEY and CDR2 is SMNVEV in the germline V gene (reference sequence). CDR3: CASSLSAVPHSGNTIYF. The CDR3 DNA sequence: TGTGCCAGCAGTTTATCGGCAGTCCCGCACTCTGGAAACACCATATATTTT.